This entry lists 27 T cell receptor beta chains sequenced from one sample in a study of Graves' ophthalmopathy and Graves' hyperthyroidism. Beta-chain TCR CDR3 regions were amplified from RNA transcripts. First-round RT-PCR used HTBI primers; second-round multiplex PCR followed. TCRdb reprocessed the multiplex PCR reads with MiXCR, giving one entry per CDR3 protein. The sample lists roughly 600,000 distinct CDR3 sequences, under 45% occurring once. The sample taken for sequencing was peripheral blood or thyroid tissue (not recorded which). These receptors came from an adult man with Graves' hyperthyroidism.

CDR3 nucleotides: TGTGCCAGCAGTTTATACCTAGTCACGATCACAGATACGCAGTATTTT. As protein: CASSLYLVTITDTQYF. This sequence joins TRBV12-3 or TRBV12-4 and TRBJ2-3, with D unresolved. The V and J ends lost 2 bases and 2 bases respectively, with 14 bases between them. This CDR3 region has 16 residues.

The chain carries TRBV7-3 and TRBJ2-1, with 12 bases fitting TRBD2. This CDR3 comprises 16 residues. J was trimmed by 0 bases and V by 5 bases; bases with no gene match: 2. Germline loops: CDR1 SGHTA, CDR2 FQGTGA. In nucleotides, the CDR3 is TGTGCCAGCAGCACGACTAGCGGGAGCTCCTACAATGAGCAGTTCTTC. Amino acid sequence: CASSTTSGSSYNEQFF.

The chain joins TRBV28 to TRBJ2-7; D is unclear. Germline CDR1 MDHEN, CDR2 SYDVKM. V dropped 3 bases and J dropped 6 bases, with 12 bases sitting between them. CDR3 length: 13 amino acids. CDR3 DNA sequence: TGTGCCAGCAGTTTTCCGACGGTCCCCGAGCAGTACTTC. Protein sequence: CASSFPTVPEQYF.

This clonotype was picked up many times. This chain connects TRBV4-2 to TRBJ1-2, with D possibly TRBD1 on 6 matching bases. The CDR3 covers 14 residues. Germline loops: CDR1 LGHNA, CDR2 YNFKEQ. V was trimmed by 0 bases and J by 5 bases, leaving 10 bases between them. DNA for the CDR3: TGTGCCAGCAGCCAAGATGGTACAGGGTATGGCTACACCTTC. It translates to CASSQDGTGYGYTF.

This clonotype was found many times. The chain links TRBV12-3 or TRBV12-4 to TRBJ2-7, with D hard to call. The CDR3 covers 14 residues. With 1 base removed from V and 2 bases from J, the gap between germline ends came to 9 bases. This CDR3 reads CASSLVGVPYEQYF. Written as DNA, the CDR3 is TGTGCCAGCAGTTTAGTAGGCGTTCCCTACGAGCAGTACTTC.

This clonotype was seen many times. CDR3 DNA sequence: TGCAGTGCAAAAAGCGGGGGGGTCTACGAGCAGTACTTC. It codes for CSAKSGGVYEQYF. The rearrangement joins TRBV20-1 to TRBJ2-7, with 10 nucleotides matching TRBD2. V lost 6 bases to trimming and J lost 3 bases; unmatched junction nucleotides: 5. The CDR3 is 13 residues long. CDR1 and CDR2 from the germline V gene are DFQATT and SNEGSKA (reference sequence).

V is TRBV7-6 and J is TRBJ2-2, with D possibly being TRBD2 (6 bases). CDR1 is SGHVS and CDR2 is FNYEAQ in the germline V gene. V lost 0 bases to trimming and J lost 4 bases, with 12 bases between them. This CDR3 comprises 16 residues. The CDR3 nucleotides are TGTGCCAGCAGCTTAGCTGTAGGGAGGCTCACCGGGGAGCTGTTTTTT. This translates into CASSLAVGRLTGELFF.

This clonotype was seen ten or more times. This chain connects TRBV25-1 to TRBJ2-7, with D maybe TRBD1 (5 bases). The CDR3 runs 13 residues. V was cut by 3 bases and J by 5 bases, with 11 bases left in between. Germline V CDR1 and CDR2: MGHDK, SYGVNS. The CDR3 bases are TGTGCCAGCAGTGAGGGCGCAGGGAACGAGCAGTACTTC. This sequence encodes CASSEGAGNEQYF.

The rearrangement links TRBV24-1 to TRBJ1-2, with D unresolved. The CDR3 is made up of 11 amino acids. CDR1 and CDR2 from the germline V gene are KGHDR and SFDVKD. The V end was cut by 5 bases, the J end by 8 bases, with 8 bases between. CDR3 coding DNA: TGTGCCACCAGTGGGGAGGGAGGCTACACCTTC. Translation: CATSGEGGYTF.

This chain connects TRBV29-1 to TRBJ2-2; tentatively, D is TRBD2 (6 bases). CDR3 length equals 14 residues. Per germline, CDR1 SQVTM and CDR2 ANQGSEA. Trimming took 4 bases from V and 2 from J, leaving 11 bases between them. CDR3 loop: CSVAGDPNTGELFF. CDR3 bases: TGCAGCGTTGCGGGAGACCCTAACACCGGGGAGCTGTTTTTT.

This chain uses TRBV24-1 with TRBJ2-5, with unresolved D. Germline-derived CDR1 and CDR2 are KGHDR and SFDVKD. This CDR3 is built from 14 residues. Trimming left V 3 bases short and J 2 bases short, with 9 bases between. The CDR3 region is CATSDPQRQETQYF. The CDR3 nucleotides read TGTGCCACCAGTGATCCGCAGAGACAAGAGACCCAGTACTTC.

This sequence joins TRBV20-1 and TRBJ2-3; 12 positions match TRBD2. Germline V gene lookup returns CDR1 DFQATT and CDR2 SNEGSKA (reference sequence). The CDR3 is 15 residues long. With V trimmed by 5 bases and J by 5 bases, 8 bases remained unmatched. CDR3 nucleotides: TGCAGTGCTTTACCCGCGGGACTAGCGGGAGATACGCAGTATTTT. Translated, it gives CSALPAGLAGDTQYF.

This clonotype was counted ten times or more. The chain combines TRBV14 with TRBJ2-2, with 11 positions matching TRBD2. With V trimmed by 4 bases and J by 4 bases, 8 bases remained unmatched. CDR1 and CDR2 from the germline V gene are SGHDN and FVKESK. The CDR3 length is 17 residues. The CDR3 bases are TGTGCCAGCAGCCTAGCGGGAGGGCCCATCGGCACCGGGGAGCTGTTTTTT. It yields the protein CASSLAGGPIGTGELFF. Drawing the rest from reference TRBV14 and TRBJ2-2, the complete variable domain is EAGVTQFPSHSVIEKGQTVTLRCDPISGHDNLYWYRRVMGKEIKFLLHFVKESKQDESGMPNNRFLAERTGGTYSTLKVQPAELEDSGVYFCASSLAGGPIGTGELFFGEGSRLTVL.

A remark on this clonotype: Possible read error: a much larger clone is one base away. This chain uses TRBV11-2 with TRBJ1-2; no clear D gene. The CDR3 consists of 13 residues. The germline gives CDR1 SGHAT, CDR2 FQNNGV. V was shortened by 3 bases and J by 7 bases, with 12 bases between the two germline ends. The CDR3 bases are TGTGCCAGCAGCTTCCCCACCTCCTGTGGCTACACCTTC. This sequence encodes CASSFPTSCGYTF.

A remark on this clonotype: This CDR3 is missing its conserved last phenylalanine or tryptophan, likely due to a read error. It is unclear where the CDR3 begins or ends on the DNA, so no DNA is shown, and the CDR3 is as TCRdb lists it. The rearrangement uses TRBV10-3 and TRBJ1-5. The CDR3 has 9 amino acids, counting both end residues. Germline values: CDR1 ENHRY, CDR2 SYGVKD. CDR3: CAISGQNSR.

As concerns this clonotype: A much bigger clone sits one base away, suggesting this may be a read error. The gene calls are TRBV10-3 and TRBJ1-1; unclear D gene. CDR3 length: 11 residues. Deletions cut 5 bases from V and 11 bases from J, with 12 bases between. Germline values: CDR1 ENHRY, CDR2 SYGVKD. CDR3 region: CAISYHGAAFF. The CDR3 DNA reads as TGTGCCATCAGTTACCACGGCGCGGCTTTCTTT.

The chain uses TRBV10-3 and TRBJ2-5; the D call may be TRBD1 or TRBD2 (6 bases each). The CDR3 is 13 residues long. V was clipped by 6 bases and J by 6 bases, with 14 bases between them. CDR1 and CDR2 from the germline V gene are ENHRY and SYGVKD. CDR3 loop: CAISDGGGQTQYF. The CDR3, as DNA: TGTGCCATCAGCGATGGAGGGGGGCAGACCCAGTACTTC.

The chain combines TRBV7-9 with TRBJ1-1; tentative D call: TRBD1 (5 bases). V lost 5 bases and J lost 7, with 11 bases in between. The CDR3 is 12 amino acids. Germline CDR1 and CDR2: SEHNR and FQNEAQ (reference sequence). As DNA, the CDR3 is TGTGCCAGCAGCCTGGGACGTAATGAAGCTTTCTTT. This sequence encodes CASSLGRNEAFF.

This sequence joins TRBV12-3 or TRBV12-4 and TRBJ2-7; no firm D call. The J call may be incorrect, as the DNA end agrees better with TRBJ2-1. The CDR3 is made up of 16 amino acids. CDR3 region: CASSSNVLSSYNEQFF. For the CDR3, the DNA is TGTGCCAGCAGTTCCAACGTCTTAAGCTCCTACAATGAGCAGTTCTTC.

A few counts support this clonotype. The V call is TRBV12-3 or TRBV12-4, the J call TRBJ1-4; D may be TRBD1 (5 bases). The V end lost 6 bases, the J end lost 5 bases, and 19 bases lay between the germline ends. This CDR3 has 16 residues. The CDR3 region is CASSHGNRRINEKLFF. CDR3 DNA: TGTGCCAGCAGCCACGGAAACAGGAGGATCAATGAAAAACTGTTTTTT.

The chain employs TRBV7-2 and TRBJ1-4; maybe TRBD1 (5 bases). The ends were cut back, 4 bases at V and 5 bases at J, with 11 bases in the middle. This CDR3 comprises 14 residues. Germline V CDR1 and CDR2: SGHTA, FQGNSA. For the CDR3, the DNA is TGTGCCAGCAGCTGGGGCAGCGGGAATGAAAAACTGTTTTTT. Its translation is CASSWGSGNEKLFF.

This clonotype was seen a few times. The CDR3 DNA reads as TGCGCCAGCAGCTTCTTGACAGGGAGCTCCTACGAGCAGTACTTC. Translation: CASSFLTGSSYEQYF. The gene calls are TRBV4-1 and TRBJ2-7; 7 nucleotides agree with TRBD1. Germline V gives CDR1 MGHRA, CDR2 YSYEKL. This CDR3 comprises 15 residues. With V trimmed by 5 bases and J by 0 bases, 7 bases remained unmatched.

This clonotype was detected many times. The chain recombines TRBV2 with TRBJ1-5; no definite D call. From germline, CDR1 is SNHLY and CDR2 FYNNEI. Trimming took 3 bases from V and 4 from J, leaving 4 bases between them. This CDR3 spans 12 amino acids. In DNA form, the CDR3 reads TGTGCCAGCAGTGACGAAAATCAGCCCCAGCATTTT. Translation: CASSDENQPQHF.

This clonotype appeared many times. The V and J genes are TRBV20-1 and TRBJ1-2; 7 bases map to TRBD1. From germline, CDR1 is DFQATT and CDR2 SNEGSKA (reference sequence). Trimming cost V 6 bases and J 2 bases; bases outside gene matches: 9. The CDR3 spans 14 residues. The CDR3 sequence is CSAEIQGTNYGYTF. The CDR3, as DNA: TGCAGTGCGGAGATACAGGGGACGAACTATGGCTACACCTTC.

This chain uses TRBV12-3 or TRBV12-4 with TRBJ1-3; D call uncertain. Between the trimmed V and J ends, which lost 3 bases and 0 bases, there was a span of 15 bases. This CDR3 has 17 residues. The CDR3 protein is CASSFLTSAVSGNTIYF. The CDR3 bases are TGTGCCAGCAGTTTTTTGACGTCAGCCGTCTCTGGAAACACCATATATTTT.

This chain joins TRBV6-5 and TRBJ2-5, with 9 bases fitting TRBD2. The CDR3 loop spans 16 amino acids. Germline V gene lookup returns CDR1 MNHEY and CDR2 SVGAGI. With V trimmed by 2 bases and J by 1 base, 5 bases remained unmatched. The CDR3 region is CASSYAPSGIQETQYF. CDR3 DNA sequence: TGTGCCAGCAGTTACGCCCCTAGCGGGATCCAAGAGACCCAGTACTTC.

This chain links TRBV2 with TRBJ1-2, with TRBD1 matching 10 bases. CDR3 length: 13 amino acids. The ends lost 10 bases at V and 8 bases at J; junction bases unmatched: 10. Germline lookup yields CDR1 SNHLY and CDR2 FYNNEI. In nucleotides, the CDR3 is TGTGCCAACAGCATCGGACAGGGGGACGGCTACACCTTC. Protein sequence: CANSIGQGDGYTF.